What follows are 31 T cell receptor beta chains derived from one specimen sequenced in a study of neurological immune-mediated disorders. Documented time point: longitudinal time-point 2. TCRdb reprocessed the 5' RACE reads with MiXCR, giving one entry per CDR3 protein. The profile shows under 100,000 distinct CDR3 sequences, roughly an eighth of them singletons. The sequenced sample was PBMCs. These receptors all stem from a female donor with HTLV-1-associated myelopathy (HAM/TSP).

This clonotype has ten or more counts. The chain's CDR3 is CSAIEPTRADTQYF. Here the CDR3 DNA reads TGCAGTGCTATCGAGCCGACTAGAGCAGATACGCAGTATTTT. This chain joins TRBV20-1 and TRBJ2-3; possible D gene TRBD2, 6 bases. Per germline, CDR1 DFQATT and CDR2 SNEGSKA (reference sequence). V lost 4 bases and J lost 4, with 15 bases in between. This CDR3 region has 14 residues.

This clonotype was counted many times. This sequence joins TRBV4-1 and TRBJ2-7; TRBD1 aligns across 10 bases. The germline gives CDR1 MGHRA, CDR2 YSYEKL. V lost 1 base to trimming and J lost 9 bases; unmatched junction nucleotides: 12. This CDR3 contains 16 residues. CDR3 bases: TGCGCCAGCAGCCAAGGAGGGATGGGACAGGGGACCCCGCAGTACTTC. This sequence encodes CASSQGGMGQGTPQYF.

This clonotype was counted many times. V is TRBV5-6 and J is TRBJ2-2; 7 bases are shared with TRBD1. The trim removed 2 bases at V and 4 bases at J, leaving 8 bases unmatched. The CDR3 has 16 amino acids. Germline CDR1 reads SGHDT; CDR2 reads YYEEEE. The CDR3, as DNA: TGTGCCAGCAGCTTAAAGGGGGCTGTACGCACCGGGGAGCTGTTTTTT. Amino acids: CASSLKGAVRTGELFF. The whole variable domain, filled in from reference TRBV5-6 and TRBJ2-2, reads DAGVTQSPTHLIKTRGQQVTLRCSPKSGHDTVSWYQQALGQGPQFIFQYYEEEERQRGNFPDRFSGHQFPNYSSELNVNALLLGDSALYLCASSLKGAVRTGELFFGEGSRLTVL.

This CDR3 is CASRIRTNTQYF. CDR3 DNA sequence: TGTGCCAGCAGGATCAGAACAAATACGCAGTATTTT. The chain is built from TRBV5-4 and TRBJ2-3, with unresolved D. In germline, CDR1 is SGHNT, CDR2 YYREEE (reference sequence). Trimming removed 5 bases from V and 7 bases from J, with 11 bases in between. CDR3 size: 12 residues.

The chain joins TRBV3-1 to TRBJ2-3; D remains ambiguous. The CDR3 loop spans 12 amino acids. Deletions cut 0 bases from V and 6 bases from J, with 4 bases between. The germline CDR1 and CDR2 sequences are LGHDT and YNNKEL (reference sequence). Here the CDR3 DNA reads TGTGCCAGCAGCCAAGAGGACGATACGCAGTATTTT. Its translation is CASSQEDDTQYF.

This clonotype has ten or more counts. V is TRBV2 and J is TRBJ2-5; D is perhaps TRBD2 (5 bases). V was trimmed by 11 bases and J by 4 bases, leaving 11 bases between them. The CDR3 length is 11 residues. Per germline, CDR1 SNHLY and CDR2 FYNNEI. CDR3 loop: CAGFEGETQYF. The CDR3 coding sequence is TGTGCCGGCTTTGAGGGAGAGACCCAGTACTTC.

This clonotype came up many times. The chain links TRBV6-2 or TRBV6-3 to TRBJ2-5; 10 nucleotides line up with TRBD2. Trimming took 0 bases from V and 5 from J; bases not matched to a gene: 9. Germline-derived CDR1 and CDR2 are MNHEY and SVGEGT. There are 17 residues in the CDR3. CDR3 nucleotide sequence: TGTGCCAGCAGTTACTCGGCTAGCGGGGGAGTCGGTGAGACCCAGTACTTC. This gives the protein CASSYSASGGVGETQYF.

This clonotype has only a few counts. The chain couples TRBV12-3 or TRBV12-4 to TRBJ1-5, with D possibly being TRBD1 (5 bases). V was shortened by 4 bases and J by 0 bases, with 16 bases between the two germline ends. The CDR3 covers 17 residues. In nucleotides, the CDR3 is TGTGCCAGCAGTTCCACCCTGGGGCTTCATAGCAATCAGCCCCAGCATTTT. Amino acid sequence: CASSSTLGLHSNQPQHF.

This chain joins TRBV5-6 and TRBJ1-2; no reliable D call. V was clipped by 6 bases and J by 0 bases, with 18 bases between them. The CDR3 spans 16 residues. The V gene's germline CDR1 is SGHDT and CDR2 YYEEEE. As DNA, the CDR3 is TGTGCCAGCAACCAAGCAGCGCAGCTAGCTAACTATGGCTACACCTTC. Translating it yields CASNQAAQLANYGYTF.

This clonotype showed up many times. V and J are TRBV5-1 and TRBJ2-7; D may be TRBD1 (6 bases). The V gene lost 3 bases and the J gene lost 3 bases, with 16 bases spanning the gap. This CDR3 contains 15 residues. Germline V gene lookup returns CDR1 SGHRS and CDR2 YFSETQ. The DNA of the CDR3 is TGCGCCAGCAGCTCAATTCCCAGACAGGTCTACGAGCAGTACTTC. This encodes CASSSIPRQVYEQYF. Filled out from reference TRBV5-1 and TRBJ2-7, the complete variable domain reads KAGVTQTPRYLIKTRGQQVTLSCSPISGHRSVSWYQQTPGQGLQFLFEYFSETQRNKGNFPGRFSGRQFSNSRSEMNVSTLELGDSALYLCASSSIPRQVYEQYFGPGTRLTVT.

This clonotype was recorded only once. The genes are TRBV7-9 and TRBJ2-1, with D possibly TRBD1 on 6 matching bases. The CDR3 loop spans 15 amino acids. Germline CDR1 and CDR2: SEHNR and FQNEAQ (reference sequence). The V gene lost 1 base and the J gene lost 8 bases, with 15 bases spanning the gap. The CDR3, as DNA: TGTGCCAGCAGCTTAGTTATCTTACAGGGCTATGAGCAGTTCTTC. Translation: CASSLVILQGYEQFF.

There are many counts of this clonotype. V gene TRBV14 combines with J gene TRBJ2-6; D is unresolved. V gave up 4 bases and J gave up 1 base, with 8 bases separating them. This CDR3 contains 15 residues. Looked up from germline, CDR1 is SGHDN and CDR2 is FVKESK. In nucleotides, the CDR3 is TGTGCCAGCAGCCTGGTCAAGTCTGGGGCCAACGTCCTGACTTTC. Translation gives CASSLVKSGANVLTF.

This clonotype was observed at least ten times. CDR3 residues: CSVLELFGQNEAFF. In nucleotides, the CDR3 is TGCAGCGTCCTGGAGCTTTTTGGACAGAATGAAGCTTTCTTT. The chain recombines TRBV29-1 with TRBJ1-1, with D possibly matching TRBD1 (6 bases). Trimming took 6 bases from V and 7 from J, leaving 21 bases between them. Looked up from germline, CDR1 is SQVTM and CDR2 is ANQGSEA. The CDR3 has 14 residues.

This clonotype showed up many times. The genes are TRBV10-3 and TRBJ2-7; TRBD2 might be the D (5 bases). This CDR3 spans 16 amino acids. In germline, CDR1 is ENHRY, CDR2 SYGVKD. Trimming removed 5 bases from V and 2 bases from J, with 19 bases in between. The CDR3: CAISPERQLQTYEQYF. CDR3 DNA: TGTGCCATCAGTCCCGAGCGGCAATTACAGACCTACGAGCAGTACTTC.

Many counts were recorded for this clonotype. The gene calls are TRBV10-3 and TRBJ2-7; D is unresolved. CDR1 and CDR2 (germline): ENHRY, SYGVKD. This CDR3 comprises 12 residues. Between the trimmed V and J ends, which lost 2 bases and 3 bases, there was a span of 5 bases. The CDR3 reads CAISERLYEQYF. DNA of the CDR3: TGTGCCATCAGTGAGCGGCTCTACGAGCAGTACTTC.

This clonotype was found many times. The V call is TRBV4-2, the J call TRBJ2-3; TRBD1 is a possible D gene (6 bases). CDR3 length: 13 amino acids. Trimming removed 4 bases at V and 5 bases at J, with 10 bases between. Germline V CDR1 and CDR2: LGHNA, YNFKEQ. CDR3 region: CASSPQGGDTQYF. CDR3 bases: TGTGCCAGCAGCCCACAAGGGGGAGATACGCAGTATTTT.

This clonotype was seen many times. The chain uses TRBV7-2 and TRBJ1-3; D uncertain. Germline V gene sequence: CDR1 SGHTA, CDR2 FQGNSA. The V end was cut by 5 bases, the J end by 8 bases, with 16 bases between. The CDR3 contains 14 residues. The DNA of the CDR3 is TGTGCCAGCAGCCTGCCGGATCCCTGGGACACCATATATTTT. Protein sequence: CASSLPDPWDTIYF.

This clonotype showed up many times. The J gene is TRBJ2-5, the V gene TRBV5-8; D tentatively fits TRBD1 or TRBD2 (5 bases each). The CDR3 consists of 13 residues. Trimming cost V 1 base and J 7 bases, with 11 bases left between them. Germline CDR1 reads SGHTS; CDR2 reads YDEGEE. The CDR3, as DNA: TGTGCCAGCAGCTTGCAGGCCGGGGCGACCCAGTACTTC. It translates to CASSLQAGATQYF.

This clonotype was seen repeatedly, ten times or more. The rearrangement joins TRBV10-3 to TRBJ2-7, with D possibly being TRBD2 (6 bases). This CDR3 contains 13 residues. The V end lost 8 bases, the J end lost 1 base, and 12 bases lay between the germline ends. CDR1 ENHRY and CDR2 SYGVKD come from the germline V gene. DNA for the CDR3: TGTGCCATCGGAGGGCGGAGTTCCTACGAGCAGTACTTC. This translates into CAIGGRSSYEQYF.

This clonotype was found many times. The rearrangement joins TRBV7-6 to TRBJ2-3; TRBD1 matches 8 bases. This CDR3 has 14 residues. Germline V gene data show CDR1 as SGHVS and CDR2 as FNYEAQ. Trimming removed 3 bases from V and 3 bases from J; junction bases left unmatched: 2. The CDR3 nucleotides read TGTGCCAGCAGCTTTGACAGGGGAACAGATACGCAGTATTTT. Its protein product is CASSFDRGTDTQYF. The whole variable domain, filled in from reference TRBV7-6 and TRBJ2-3, reads GAGVSQSPRYKVTKRGQDVALRCDPISGHVSLYWYRQALGQGPEFLTYFNYEAQQDKSGLPNDRFSAERPEGSISTLTIQRTEQRDSAMYRCASSFDRGTDTQYFGPGTRLTVL.

The chain combines TRBV20-1 with TRBJ1-6; TRBD1 matches 11 bases. This CDR3 contains 16 residues. Trimming at V came to 3 bases and at J to 11 bases, leaving 12 bases not matched to a gene. The germline V gene encodes CDR1 DFQATT and CDR2 SNEGSKA (reference sequence). The CDR3 here is CSARPQGTGGQPPLHF. The DNA of the CDR3 is TGCAGTGCTAGGCCTCAGGGGACAGGGGGTCAGCCACCCCTCCACTTT.

There are many counts of this clonotype. The chain has TRBV5-1 and TRBJ2-4; D is ambiguous. CDR1 and CDR2 from the germline V gene are SGHRS and YFSETQ. The CDR3 totals 14 residues. Trimming removed 1 base at V and 6 bases at J, with 11 bases between. The CDR3 loop reads CASSLNEPLNIQYF. The CDR3 DNA reads TGCGCCAGCAGCTTGAATGAGCCTCTAAACATTCAGTACTTC.

This clonotype was seen ten or more times. The chain is built from TRBV15 and TRBJ2-7, with 13 bases matching TRBD2. The germline V gene encodes CDR1 LNHNV and CDR2 YYDKDF (reference sequence). The V gene end was trimmed by 0 bases and the J gene end by 7 bases; junction bases not matched to a gene: 3. The CDR3 extends over 15 amino acids. CDR3 amino acids: CATSRDRLAGGEQYF. CDR3 nucleotide sequence: TGTGCCACCAGCAGAGATCGACTAGCGGGGGGTGAGCAGTACTTC.

This clonotype was seen many times. V and J are TRBV24-1 and TRBJ2-7; perhaps TRBD1 as D (6 bases). This CDR3 region has 12 residues. Germline CDR1 is KGHDR and CDR2 is SFDVKD. The CDR3 spells CVVQGSSYEQYF. CDR3 DNA: TGTGTTGTCCAGGGGAGTTCCTACGAGCAGTACTTC.

A remark on this clonotype: A much larger clone lies one base from this, so it may be a read error. This chain uses TRBV19 with TRBJ1-5; D is ambiguous. The CDR3 is 17 amino acids. The V gene's germline CDR1 is LNHDA and CDR2 SQIVND (reference sequence). Trimming took off 3 bases at V and 5 bases at J, with 20 bases between the two ends. This chain's CDR3 is CASSIYFAGSGDQPQHF. The CDR3 nucleotides read TGTGCCAGTAGTATTTATTTTGCCGGCTCTGGTGATCAGCCCCAGCATTTT.

The sample holds many counts of this clonotype. The chain combines TRBV7-9 with TRBJ2-1, with TRBD2 identical over 10 bases. V was clipped by 5 bases and J by 3 bases; unmatched bases: 4. CDR3 length equals 15 residues. Germline loops: CDR1 SEHNR, CDR2 FQNEAQ (reference sequence). The CDR3 nucleotides are TGTGCCAGCAGCCCTAGCGGGGGATTCTACAATGAGCAGTTCTTC. It translates to CASSPSGGFYNEQFF.

Ten or more counts support this clonotype. The chain carries TRBV5-1 and TRBJ2-5; 8 nucleotides align to TRBD1. Germline CDR1 reads SGHRS; CDR2 reads YFSETQ. V was pared by 3 bases and J by 2 bases, with 6 bases of the junction left unmatched. This CDR3 has 15 residues. The chain's CDR3 is CASSSGQGKQETQYF. CDR3 nucleotide sequence: TGCGCCAGCAGCTCCGGACAGGGAAAGCAAGAGACCCAGTACTTC.

This clonotype appeared many times. Relative to the germline gene, one junction end is altered; a read error may explain this. V gene TRBV15 combines with J gene TRBJ2-7, with D unresolved. This CDR3 has 15 amino acids. Germline CDR1 is LNHNV and CDR2 is YYDKDF (reference sequence). In nucleotides, the CDR3 is TGTGCTACCAGCAGAGATCTGGCGATTTCCTACGAGCAGTACTTC. Its translation: CATSRDLAISYEQYF.

This clonotype was detected ten times or more. The chain has TRBV20-1 and TRBJ2-3; D ambiguous. V lost 3 bases to trimming and J lost 0 bases, with 13 bases between them. Per germline, CDR1 DFQATT and CDR2 SNEGSKA (reference sequence). This CDR3 comprises 15 residues. DNA of the CDR3: TGCAGTGCTAGGGGCGGCGGCCCTAGCACAGATACGCAGTATTTT. Amino acid sequence: CSARGGGPSTDTQYF.

As concerns this clonotype: Mismatch with germline at one junction end may stem from a read error. The chain recombines TRBV7-9 with TRBJ1-1, with D hard to call. The CDR3 is made up of 11 amino acids. Germline-derived CDR1 and CDR2 are SEHNR and FQNEAQ (reference sequence). The CDR3 DNA is TGTACCAGCATCTTTAGTGACGAGGCTTTCTTT. As protein: CTSIFSDEAFF.

The sample holds many counts of this clonotype. This rearrangement joins TRBV27 to TRBJ1-1, with 7 nucleotides matching TRBD1. Trimming at V came to 3 bases and at J to 5 bases, leaving 6 bases not matched to a gene. CDR1 and CDR2 from the germline V gene are MNHEY and SMNVEV (reference sequence). The CDR3 contains 14 residues. This CDR3 reads CASSFNSGGTEAFF. The CDR3 DNA reads as TGTGCCAGCAGTTTTAATTCAGGGGGGACTGAAGCTTTCTTT.